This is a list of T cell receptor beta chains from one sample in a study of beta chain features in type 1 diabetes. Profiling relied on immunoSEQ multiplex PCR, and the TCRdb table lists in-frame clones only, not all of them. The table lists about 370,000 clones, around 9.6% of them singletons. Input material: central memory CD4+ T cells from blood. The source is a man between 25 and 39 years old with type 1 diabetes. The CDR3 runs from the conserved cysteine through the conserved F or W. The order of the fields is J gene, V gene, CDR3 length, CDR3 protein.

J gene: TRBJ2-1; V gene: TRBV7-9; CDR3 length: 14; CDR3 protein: CASSLSQSNNEQFF
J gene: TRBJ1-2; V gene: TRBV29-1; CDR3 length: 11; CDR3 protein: CSVRQGNGYTF
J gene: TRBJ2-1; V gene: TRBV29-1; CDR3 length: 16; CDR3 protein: CSVEDQLAESYNEQFF
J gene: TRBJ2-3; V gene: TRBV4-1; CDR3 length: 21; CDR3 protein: CASSQVLNRLAPQRSTDTQYF
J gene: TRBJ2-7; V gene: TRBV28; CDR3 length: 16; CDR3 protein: CASSTQGLGLLYEQYF
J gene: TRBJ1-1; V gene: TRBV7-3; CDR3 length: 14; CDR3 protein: CASSSTGENTEAFF
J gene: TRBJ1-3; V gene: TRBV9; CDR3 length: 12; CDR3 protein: CASSPSGNTIYF
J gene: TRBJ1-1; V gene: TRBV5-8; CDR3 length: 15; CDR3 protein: CASSYGTGMNTEAFF
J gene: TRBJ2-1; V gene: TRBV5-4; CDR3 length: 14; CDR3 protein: CASSSTSGSNEQFF
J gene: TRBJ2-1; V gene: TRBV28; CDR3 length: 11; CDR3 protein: CRTWSYNEQFF
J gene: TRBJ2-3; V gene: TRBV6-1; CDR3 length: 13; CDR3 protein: CASQRGPTDTQYF
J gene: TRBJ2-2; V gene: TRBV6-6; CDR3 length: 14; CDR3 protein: CASSYQTSSGELFF
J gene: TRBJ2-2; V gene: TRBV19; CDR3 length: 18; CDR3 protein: CASSIGGAWTPNTGELFF
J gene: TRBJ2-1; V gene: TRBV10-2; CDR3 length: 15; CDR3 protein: CASTPGLAGYNEQFF
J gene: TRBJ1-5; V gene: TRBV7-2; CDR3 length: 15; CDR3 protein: CASSLSGGQGQPQHF
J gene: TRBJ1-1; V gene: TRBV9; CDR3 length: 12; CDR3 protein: CASSPFNAEAFF
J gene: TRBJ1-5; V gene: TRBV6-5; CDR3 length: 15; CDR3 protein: CASSSGLDSNQPQHF
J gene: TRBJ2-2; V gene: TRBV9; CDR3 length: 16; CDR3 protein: CASSVAPNMGAGELFF
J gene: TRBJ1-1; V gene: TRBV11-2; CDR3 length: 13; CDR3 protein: CASSLQWNTEAFF
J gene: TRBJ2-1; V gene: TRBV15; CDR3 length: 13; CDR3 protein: CATSRDGQRKQFF
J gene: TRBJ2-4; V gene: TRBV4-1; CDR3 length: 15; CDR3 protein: CASSQEPQGRNIQYF
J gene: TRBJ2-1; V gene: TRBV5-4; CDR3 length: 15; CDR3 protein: CASSPGTSGRNEQFF
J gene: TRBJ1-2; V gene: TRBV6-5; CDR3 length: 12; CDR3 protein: CASQLQLGGYTF
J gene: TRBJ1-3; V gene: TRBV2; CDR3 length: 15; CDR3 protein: CASELVQGSGNTIYF
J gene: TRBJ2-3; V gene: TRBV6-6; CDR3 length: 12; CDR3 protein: CASSGGRGAQYF
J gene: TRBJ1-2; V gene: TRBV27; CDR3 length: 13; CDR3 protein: CASSRDGAYGYTF
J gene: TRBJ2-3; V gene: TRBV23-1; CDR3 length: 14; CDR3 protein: CASSWTSGSDTQYF